This TCR beta chain is from a study of T cell changes during pregnancy in multiple sclerosis. The CDR3 runs to 16 residues. V shed 3 bases, J shed 1 base, and the junction held 6 bases outside the gene matches. From germline, CDR1 is MDHEN and CDR2 SYDVKM. Method: immunoSEQ multiplex PCR; TCRdb's copy keeps in-frame clones and lacks some. The sample carries 75,000 to 95,000 clones, about 91% recorded once. The chain joins TRBV28 to TRBJ1-1, with TRBD1 matching 9 bases. This sequence originates from a female donor with multiple sclerosis, enrolled in a pregnancy study. The specimen was peripheral blood, collected before pregnancy. The DNA of the CDR3 is TGTGCCAGCAGTTTTAAACAGGGGGCGAGGAACACTGAAGCTTTCTTT. Its protein product is CASSFKQGARNTEAFF.